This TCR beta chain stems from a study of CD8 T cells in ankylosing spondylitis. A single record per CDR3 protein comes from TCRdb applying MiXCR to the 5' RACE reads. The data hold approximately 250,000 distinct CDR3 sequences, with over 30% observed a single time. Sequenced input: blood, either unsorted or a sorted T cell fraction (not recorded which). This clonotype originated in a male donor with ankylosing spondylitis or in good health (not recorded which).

As DNA, the CDR3 is TGTGCCATCAGCACCGGGACGAAGGAGACCCAGTACTTC. Translation: CAISTGTKETQYF. The V call is TRBV10-3, the J call TRBJ2-5; the D gene could be TRBD1 or TRBD2 (5 bases each). This CDR3 is built from 13 residues. V was pared by 6 bases and J by 5 bases, with 13 bases between. Looked up from germline, CDR1 is ENHRY and CDR2 is SYGVKD.